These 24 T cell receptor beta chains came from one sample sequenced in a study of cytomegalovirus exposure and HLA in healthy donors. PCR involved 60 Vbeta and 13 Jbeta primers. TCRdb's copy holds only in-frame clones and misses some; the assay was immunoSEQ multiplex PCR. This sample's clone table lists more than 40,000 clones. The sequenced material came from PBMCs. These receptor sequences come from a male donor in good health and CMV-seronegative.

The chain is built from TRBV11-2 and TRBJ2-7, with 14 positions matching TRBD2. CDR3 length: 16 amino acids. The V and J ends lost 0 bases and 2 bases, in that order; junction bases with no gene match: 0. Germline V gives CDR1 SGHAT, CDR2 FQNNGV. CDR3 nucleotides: TGTGCCAGCAGCTTAGAGGGACTAGCGGGGGCCTACGAGCAGTACTTC. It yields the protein CASSLEGLAGAYEQYF. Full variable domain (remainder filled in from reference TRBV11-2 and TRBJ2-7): EAGVAQSPRYKIIEKRQSVAFWCNPISGHATLYWYQQILGQGPKLLIQFQNNGVVDDSQLPKDRFSAERLKGVDSTLKIQPAKLEDSAVYLCASSLEGLAGAYEQYFGPGTRLTVT.

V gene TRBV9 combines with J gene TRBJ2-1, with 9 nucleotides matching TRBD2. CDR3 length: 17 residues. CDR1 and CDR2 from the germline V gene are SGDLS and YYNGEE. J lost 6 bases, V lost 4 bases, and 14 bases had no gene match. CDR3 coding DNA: TGTGCCAGCAGCTTCAACCGCGGGACTAGCCTTTCCAATGAGCAGTTCTTC. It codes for CASSFNRGTSLSNEQFF.

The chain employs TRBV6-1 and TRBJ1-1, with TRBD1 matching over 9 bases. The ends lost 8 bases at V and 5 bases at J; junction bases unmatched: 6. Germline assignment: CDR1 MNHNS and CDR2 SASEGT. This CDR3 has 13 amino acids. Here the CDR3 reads CASGRQGGTEAFF. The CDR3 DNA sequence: TGTGCCAGCGGACGACAGGGGGGGACTGAAGCTTTCTTT.

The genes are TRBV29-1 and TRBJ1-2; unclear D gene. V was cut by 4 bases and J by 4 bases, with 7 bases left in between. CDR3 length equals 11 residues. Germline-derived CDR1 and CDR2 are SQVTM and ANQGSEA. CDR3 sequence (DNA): TGCAGCGTTGTAGGCGGCTATGGCTACACCTTC. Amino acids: CSVVGGYGYTF.

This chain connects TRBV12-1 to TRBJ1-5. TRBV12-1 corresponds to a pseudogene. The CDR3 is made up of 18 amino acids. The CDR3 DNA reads TGTGCCAGCAGCTCCCCGAGGGAGAAAAGTTATAGCAATCAGCCCCAGCATTTT. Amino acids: CASSSPREKSYSNQPQHF.

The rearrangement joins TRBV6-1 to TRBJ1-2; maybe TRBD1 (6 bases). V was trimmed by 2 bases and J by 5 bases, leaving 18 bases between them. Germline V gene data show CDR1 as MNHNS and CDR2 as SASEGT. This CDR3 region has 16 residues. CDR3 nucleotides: TGTGCCAGCAGTGAATACCCCCAACAGGGAACTTATGGCTACACCTTC. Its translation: CASSEYPQQGTYGYTF.

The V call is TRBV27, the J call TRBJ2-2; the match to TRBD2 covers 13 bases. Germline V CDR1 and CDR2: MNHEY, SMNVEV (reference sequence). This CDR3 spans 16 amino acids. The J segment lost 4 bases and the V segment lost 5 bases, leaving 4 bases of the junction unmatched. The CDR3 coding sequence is TGTGCCAGCAGTCCACGACTAGCGGGGGGCACCGGGGAGCTGTTTTTT. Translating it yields CASSPRLAGGTGELFF.

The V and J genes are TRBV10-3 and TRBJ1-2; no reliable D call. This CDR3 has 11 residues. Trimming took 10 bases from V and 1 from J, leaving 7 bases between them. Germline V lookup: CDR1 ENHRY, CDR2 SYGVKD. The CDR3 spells CATHSNYGYTF. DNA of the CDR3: TGTGCCACCCACAGTAACTATGGCTACACCTTC.

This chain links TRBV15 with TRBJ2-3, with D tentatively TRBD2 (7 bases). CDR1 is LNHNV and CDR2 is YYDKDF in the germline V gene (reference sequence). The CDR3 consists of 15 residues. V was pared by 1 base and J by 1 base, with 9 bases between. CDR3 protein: CATSRVGGGTDTQYF. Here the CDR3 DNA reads TGTGCCACCAGCAGAGTAGGGGGGGGCACAGATACGCAGTATTTT.

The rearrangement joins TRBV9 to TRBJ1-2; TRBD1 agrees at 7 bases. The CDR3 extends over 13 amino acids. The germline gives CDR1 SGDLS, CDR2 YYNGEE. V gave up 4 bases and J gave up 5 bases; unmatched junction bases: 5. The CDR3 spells CASSYGQEYGYTF. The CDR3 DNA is TGTGCCAGCAGCTACGGACAGGAGTATGGCTACACCTTC. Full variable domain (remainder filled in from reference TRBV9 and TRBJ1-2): DSGVTQTPKHLITATGQRVTLRCSPRSGDLSVYWYQQSLDQGLQFLIQYYNGEERAKGNILERFSAQQFPDLHSELNLSSLELGDSALYFCASSYGQEYGYTFGSGTRLTVV.

CDR3 protein: CASSPRAAGNNEQFF. The CDR3 DNA reads as TGTGCCAGCAGTCCTCGGGCCGCAGGGAATAATGAGCAGTTCTTC. The chain carries TRBV4-2 and TRBJ2-1, with a weak D call TRBD1 (5 bases). Trimming took off 6 bases at V and 7 bases at J, with 19 bases between the two ends. The CDR3 extends over 15 amino acids. Germline-derived CDR1 and CDR2 are LGHNA and YNFKEQ.

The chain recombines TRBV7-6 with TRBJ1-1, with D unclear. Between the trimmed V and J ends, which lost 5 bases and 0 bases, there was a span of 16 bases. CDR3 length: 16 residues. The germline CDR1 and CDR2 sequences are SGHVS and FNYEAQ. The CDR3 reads CASSPLGGQLNTEAFF. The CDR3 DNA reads TGTGCCAGCAGCCCTCTCGGAGGGCAGTTGAACACTGAAGCTTTCTTT. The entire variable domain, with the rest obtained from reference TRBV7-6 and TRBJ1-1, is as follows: GAGVSQSPRYKVTKRGQDVALRCDPISGHVSLYWYRQALGQGPEFLTYFNYEAQQDKSGLPNDRFSAERPEGSISTLTIQRTEQRDSAMYRCASSPLGGQLNTEAFFGQGTRLTVV.

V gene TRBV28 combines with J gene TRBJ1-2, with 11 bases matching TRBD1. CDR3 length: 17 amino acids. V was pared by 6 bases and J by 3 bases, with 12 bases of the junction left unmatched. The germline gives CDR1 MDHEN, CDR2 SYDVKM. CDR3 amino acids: CASSEAGQGGVDYGYTF. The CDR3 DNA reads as TGTGCCAGCAGCGAAGCGGGACAGGGGGGGGTGGACTATGGCTACACCTTC.

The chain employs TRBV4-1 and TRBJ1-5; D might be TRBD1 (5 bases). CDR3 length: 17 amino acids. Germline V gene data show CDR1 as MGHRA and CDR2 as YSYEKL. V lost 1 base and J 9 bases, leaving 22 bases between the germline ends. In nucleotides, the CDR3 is TGCGCCAGCAGCCAAGGCCGGGGCGGGACCAAGTCGGGGCCCCAGCATTTT. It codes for CASSQGRGGTKSGPQHF.

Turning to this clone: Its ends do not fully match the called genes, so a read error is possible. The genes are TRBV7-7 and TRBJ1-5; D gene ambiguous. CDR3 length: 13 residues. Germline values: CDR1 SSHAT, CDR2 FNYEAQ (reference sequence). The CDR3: CASSLNRDQPQHF. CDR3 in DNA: TGTGCTAGCAGCCTTAACAGAGATCAGCCCCAGCATTTT.

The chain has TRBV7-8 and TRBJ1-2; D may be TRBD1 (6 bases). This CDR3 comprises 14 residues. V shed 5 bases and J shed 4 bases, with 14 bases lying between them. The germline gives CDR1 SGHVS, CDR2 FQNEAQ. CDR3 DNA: TGTGCCAGCAGCCTAGTGGACAGCCCCTATGGCTACACCTTC. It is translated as CASSLVDSPYGYTF.

This CDR3 reads CASSQDVEQNYEQYF. The CDR3 coding sequence is TGCGCCAGCAGCCAAGATGTTGAACAAAACTACGAGCAGTACTTC. This chain joins TRBV4-1 and TRBJ2-7, with D unresolved. The germline V gene has CDR1 MGHRA and CDR2 YSYEKL. Trimming took off 0 bases at V and 3 bases at J, with 12 bases between the two ends. CDR3 length: 15 amino acids.

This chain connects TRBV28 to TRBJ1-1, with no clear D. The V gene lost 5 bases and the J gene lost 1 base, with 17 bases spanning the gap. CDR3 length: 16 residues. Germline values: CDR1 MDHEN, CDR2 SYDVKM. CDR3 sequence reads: CASSLRYGPGNTEAFF. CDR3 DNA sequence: TGTGCCAGCAGTCTTAGGTACGGCCCAGGGAACACTGAAGCTTTCTTT.

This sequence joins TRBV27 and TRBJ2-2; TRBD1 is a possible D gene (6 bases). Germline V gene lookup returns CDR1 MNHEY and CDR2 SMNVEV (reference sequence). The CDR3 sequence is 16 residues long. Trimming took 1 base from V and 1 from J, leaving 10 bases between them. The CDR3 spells CASSLWATGNTGELFF. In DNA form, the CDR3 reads TGTGCCAGCAGTTTATGGGCGACAGGGAACACCGGGGAGCTGTTTTTT.

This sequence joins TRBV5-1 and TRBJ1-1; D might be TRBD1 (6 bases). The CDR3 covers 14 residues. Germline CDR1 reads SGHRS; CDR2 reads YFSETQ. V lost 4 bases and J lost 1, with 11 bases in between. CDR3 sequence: CASSGPRGNTEAFF. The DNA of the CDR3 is TGCGCCAGCAGCGGCCCCAGGGGGAACACTGAAGCTTTCTTT.

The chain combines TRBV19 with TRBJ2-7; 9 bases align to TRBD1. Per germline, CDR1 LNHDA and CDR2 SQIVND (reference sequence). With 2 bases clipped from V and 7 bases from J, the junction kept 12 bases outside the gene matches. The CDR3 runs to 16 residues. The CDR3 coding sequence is TGTGCCAGTAGTATACGGGGACAGGGTGCCATGGGGGAGCAGTACTTC. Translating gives CASSIRGQGAMGEQYF.

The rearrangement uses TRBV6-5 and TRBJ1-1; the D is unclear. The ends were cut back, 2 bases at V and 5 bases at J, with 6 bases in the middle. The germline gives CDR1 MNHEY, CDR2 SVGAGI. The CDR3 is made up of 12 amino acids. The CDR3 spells CASSYGGTEAFF. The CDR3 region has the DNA TGTGCCAGCAGTTACGGAGGAACTGAAGCTTTCTTT.

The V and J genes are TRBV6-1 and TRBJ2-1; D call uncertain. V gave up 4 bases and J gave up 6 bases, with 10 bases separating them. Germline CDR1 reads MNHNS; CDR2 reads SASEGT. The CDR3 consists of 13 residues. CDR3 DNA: TGTGCCAGCAGTGCGACACAGTTCAATGAGCAGTTCTTC. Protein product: CASSATQFNEQFF.

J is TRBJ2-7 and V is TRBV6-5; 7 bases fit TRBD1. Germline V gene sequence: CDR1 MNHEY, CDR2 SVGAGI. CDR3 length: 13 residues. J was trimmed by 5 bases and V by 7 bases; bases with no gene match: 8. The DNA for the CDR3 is TGTGCCAGCAAAGCACAGGGGATCGACGAGCAGTACTTC. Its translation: CASKAQGIDEQYF.